This T cell receptor (beta chain) was profiled in a study of Ad26.COV2.S vaccination and SARS-CoV-2 variants. For the study at large: Donor had been placed in the Ad26.COV2.S arm of the COV1001 trial. Ad26.COV2.S, an intramuscular injection, was given once or twice 56 days apart. Study results and caveats: The TCR-based breadth and depth measures might underestimate overall T cell responses. Vaccine recipients showed a spike-specific TCR breadth that was higher than in placebo recipients.

This sample's treatment: approximately 18 received Ad26.COV2.S at low or high dose, single or two shots; about five received placebo; per-sample allocation not given. Day 63 following the first vaccine or placebo injection was when the samples were taken. Note on this clone: The antigen is not known.

V was shortened by 3 bases and J by 5 bases, with 8 bases between the two germline ends. The CDR3 extends over 13 amino acids. Sequencing was performed with immunoSEQ multiplex PCR; in TCRdb, only in-frame clones are kept and a portion is missing. This sample has some 640,000 clones; around 90% occur once, and the top ten carry around 1.4%. The chain recombines TRBV12-3 or TRBV12-4 with TRBJ1-5, with a tentative D call TRBD1 (6 bases). The clonotype comes from a person between 18 and 65 years old who received the Ad26.COV2.S COVID-19 vaccine or a placebo. Sequenced material: peripheral blood, taken in a trial of Ad26.COV2.S vaccine versus placebo. The CDR3 DNA sequence: TGTGCCAGCAGTTTGACAGGATATCAGCCCCAGCATTTT. Its translation is CASSLTGYQPQHF.